This T cell receptor beta chain was sequenced during a study of blood T cells in healthy people across ages. Together with a sample-barcoded 5' primer, a J-beta primer mix was included in a second PCR lasting about 6 to 11 cycles. TCRdb itself ran the 5' RACE reads through MiXCR, one entry per CDR3 protein. The sample contains roughly 1.7 million distinct CDR3 sequences, around 36% of which appear only once. CDR1 and CDR2 (germline): SQVTM, ANQGSEA. Trimming at V came to 3 bases and at J to 0 bases, leaving 5 bases not matched to a gene. The CDR3 loop spans 15 amino acids. There are many counts of this clonotype. Antigen: not known. Study findings and constraints: The study found more naive CD4+ cells and higher diversity in long-lived than aged donors.

This TCR was recovered from a woman in her thirties in good health. This chain connects TRBV29-1 to TRBJ2-1, with 7 bases that match TRBD2. The sample comprised blood. The CDR3 sequence is CSVESGLSSYNEQFF. In nucleotides, the CDR3 is TGCAGCGTTGAGTCGGGACTAAGCTCCTACAATGAGCAGTTCTTC.